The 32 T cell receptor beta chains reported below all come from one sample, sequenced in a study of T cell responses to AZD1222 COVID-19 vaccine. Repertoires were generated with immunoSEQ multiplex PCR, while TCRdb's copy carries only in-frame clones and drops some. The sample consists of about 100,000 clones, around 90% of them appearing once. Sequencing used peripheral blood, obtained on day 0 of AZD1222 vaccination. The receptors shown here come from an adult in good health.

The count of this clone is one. DNA of the CDR3: TGCAGCGTTGCGGTCAGAACTAGCACAGATACGCAGTATTTT. As protein: CSVAVRTSTDTQYF. V gene TRBV29-1 combines with J gene TRBJ2-3; D remains unclear. Trimming removed 4 bases at V and 0 bases at J, with 11 bases between. The CDR3 contains 14 residues. Germline lookup yields CDR1 SQVTM and CDR2 ANQGSEA.

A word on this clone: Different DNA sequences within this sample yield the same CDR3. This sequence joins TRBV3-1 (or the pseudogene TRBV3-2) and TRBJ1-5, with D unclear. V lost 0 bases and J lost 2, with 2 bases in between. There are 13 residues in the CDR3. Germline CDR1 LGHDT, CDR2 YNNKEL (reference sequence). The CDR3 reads CASSQEGNQPQHF. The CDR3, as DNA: TGTGCCAGCAGCCAAGAGGGCAATCAGCCCCAGCATTTT.

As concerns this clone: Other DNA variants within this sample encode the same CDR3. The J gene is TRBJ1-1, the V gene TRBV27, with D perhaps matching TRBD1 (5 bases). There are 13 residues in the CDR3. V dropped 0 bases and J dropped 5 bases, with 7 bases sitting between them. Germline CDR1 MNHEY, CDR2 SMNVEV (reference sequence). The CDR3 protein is CASSLSGGTEAFF. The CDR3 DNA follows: TGTGCCAGCAGTTTATCTGGGGGGACTGAAGCTTTCTTT.

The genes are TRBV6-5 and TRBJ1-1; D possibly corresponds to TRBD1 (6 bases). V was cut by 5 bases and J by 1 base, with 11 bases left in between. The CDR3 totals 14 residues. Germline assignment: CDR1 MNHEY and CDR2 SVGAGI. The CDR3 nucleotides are TGTGCCAGCAGTCGGACAGCTGGGAACACTGAAGCTTTCTTT. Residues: CASSRTAGNTEAFF.

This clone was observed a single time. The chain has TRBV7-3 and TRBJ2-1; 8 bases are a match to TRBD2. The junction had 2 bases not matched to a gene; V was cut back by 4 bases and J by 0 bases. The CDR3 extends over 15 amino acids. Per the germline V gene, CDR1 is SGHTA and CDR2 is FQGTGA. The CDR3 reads CASSSLAGSYNEQFF. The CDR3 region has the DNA TGTGCCAGCAGCTCTCTAGCGGGCTCCTACAATGAGCAGTTCTTC.

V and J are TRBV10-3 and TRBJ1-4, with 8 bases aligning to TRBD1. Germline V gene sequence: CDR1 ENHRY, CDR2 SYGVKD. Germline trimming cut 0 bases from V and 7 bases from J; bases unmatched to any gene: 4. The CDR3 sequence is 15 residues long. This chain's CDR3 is CAISESTGEGEKLFF. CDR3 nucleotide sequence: TGTGCCATCAGTGAGTCGACAGGGGAGGGTGAAAAACTGTTTTTT.

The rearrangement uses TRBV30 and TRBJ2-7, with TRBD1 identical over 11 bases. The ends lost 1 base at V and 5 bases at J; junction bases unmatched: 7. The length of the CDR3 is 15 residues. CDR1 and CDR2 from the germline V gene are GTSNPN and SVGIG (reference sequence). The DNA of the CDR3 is TGTGCCTGGAGTGGGACAGGGGGCAAGGTCGACGAGCAGTACTTC. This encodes CAWSGTGGKVDEQYF.

CDR3: CASSLRQGENTGELFF. The DNA for the CDR3 is TGTGCCAGCAGTTTAAGGCAGGGAGAGAACACCGGGGAGCTGTTTTTT. V and J are TRBV28 and TRBJ2-2, with D perhaps being TRBD1 or TRBD2 (5 bases each). Germline lookup yields CDR1 MDHEN and CDR2 SYDVKM. The CDR3 has 16 amino acids. Trimming removed 2 bases from V and 1 base from J, with 11 bases in between.

The CDR3 sequence: CATSRDWNEQFF. The CDR3, as DNA: TGTGCCACCAGCAGAGATTGGAATGAGCAGTTCTTC. The rearrangement joins TRBV15 to TRBJ2-1; D is ambiguous. The germline V gene encodes CDR1 LNHNV and CDR2 YYDKDF (reference sequence). This CDR3 comprises 12 residues. Trimming cost V 0 bases and J 7 bases, with 4 bases left between them. The full variable domain, in which reference TRBV15 and TRBJ2-1 provide the parts outside the CDR3, is DAMVIQNPRYQVTQFGKPVTLSCSQTLNHNVMYWYQQKSSQAPKLLFHYYDKDFNNEADTPDNFQSRRPNTSFCFLDIRSPGLGDTAMYLCATSRDWNEQFFGPGTRLTVL.

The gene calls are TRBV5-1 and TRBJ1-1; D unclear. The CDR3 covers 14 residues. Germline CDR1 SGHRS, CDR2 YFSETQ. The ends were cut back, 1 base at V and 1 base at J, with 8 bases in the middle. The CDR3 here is CASSLFTGNTEAFF. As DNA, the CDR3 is TGCGCCAGCAGCTTGTTTACGGGGAACACTGAAGCTTTCTTT. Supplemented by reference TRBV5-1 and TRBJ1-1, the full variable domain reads KAGVTQTPRYLIKTRGQQVTLSCSPISGHRSVSWYQQTPGQGLQFLFEYFSETQRNKGNFPGRFSGRQFSNSRSEMNVSTLELGDSALYLCASSLFTGNTEAFFGQGTRLTVV.

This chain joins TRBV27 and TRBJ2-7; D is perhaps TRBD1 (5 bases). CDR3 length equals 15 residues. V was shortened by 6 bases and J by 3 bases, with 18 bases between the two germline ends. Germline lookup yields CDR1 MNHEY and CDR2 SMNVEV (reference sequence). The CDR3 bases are TGTGCCAGCAGGCTAATGCAGGGATCATTCTACGAGCAGTACTTC. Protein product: CASRLMQGSFYEQYF.

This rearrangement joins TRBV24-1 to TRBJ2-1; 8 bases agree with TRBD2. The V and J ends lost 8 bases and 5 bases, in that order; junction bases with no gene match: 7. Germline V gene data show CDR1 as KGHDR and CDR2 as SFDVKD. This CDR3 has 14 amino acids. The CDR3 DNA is TGTGCCACCACTACTAGCGGTAACCACAATGAGCAGTTCTTC. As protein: CATTTSGNHNEQFF.

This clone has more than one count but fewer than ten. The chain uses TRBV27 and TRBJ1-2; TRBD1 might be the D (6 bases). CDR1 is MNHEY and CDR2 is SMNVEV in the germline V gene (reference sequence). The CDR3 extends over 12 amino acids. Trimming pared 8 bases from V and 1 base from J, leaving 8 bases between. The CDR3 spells CASAGDNYGYTF. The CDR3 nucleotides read TGTGCCAGCGCAGGGGATAACTATGGCTACACCTTC.

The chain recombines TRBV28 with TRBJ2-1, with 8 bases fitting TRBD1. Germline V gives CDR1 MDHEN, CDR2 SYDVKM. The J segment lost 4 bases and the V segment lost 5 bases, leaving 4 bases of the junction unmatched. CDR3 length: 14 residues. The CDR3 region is CASSLRTGYNEQFF. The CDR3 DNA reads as TGTGCCAGCAGTCTAAGGACAGGGTACAATGAGCAGTTCTTC. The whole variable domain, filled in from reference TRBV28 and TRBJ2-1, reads DVKVTQSSRYLVKRTGEKVFLECVQDMDHENMFWYRQDPGLGLRLIYFSYDVKMKEKGDIPEGYSVSREKKERFSLILESASTNQTSMYLCASSLRTGYNEQFFGPGTRLTVL.

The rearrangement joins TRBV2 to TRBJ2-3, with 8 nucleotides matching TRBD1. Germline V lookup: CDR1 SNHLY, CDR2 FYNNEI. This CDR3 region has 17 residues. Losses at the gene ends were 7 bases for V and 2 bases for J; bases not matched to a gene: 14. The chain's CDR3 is CASTGTGLPVNTDTQYF. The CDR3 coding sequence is TGTGCCAGCACCGGGACAGGTCTACCTGTGAACACAGATACGCAGTATTTT. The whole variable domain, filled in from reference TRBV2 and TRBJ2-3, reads EPEVTQTPSHQVTQMGQEVILRCVPISNHLYFYWYRQILGQKVEFLVSFYNNEISEKSEIFDDQFSVERPDGSNFTLKIRSTKLEDSAMYFCASTGTGLPVNTDTQYFGPGTRLTVL.

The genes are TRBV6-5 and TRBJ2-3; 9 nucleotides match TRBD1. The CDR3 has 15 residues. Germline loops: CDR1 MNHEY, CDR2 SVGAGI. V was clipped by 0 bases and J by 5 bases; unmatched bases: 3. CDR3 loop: CASSYSGQGLDTQYF. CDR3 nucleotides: TGTGCCAGCAGTTACTCGGGACAGGGACTAGATACGCAGTATTTT.

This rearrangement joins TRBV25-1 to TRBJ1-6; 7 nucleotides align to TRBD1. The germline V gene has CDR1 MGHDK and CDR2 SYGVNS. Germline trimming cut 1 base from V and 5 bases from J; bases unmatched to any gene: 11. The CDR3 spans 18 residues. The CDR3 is CASSELGGQGKDNSPLHF. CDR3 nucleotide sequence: TGTGCCAGCAGTGAATTAGGGGGCCAGGGCAAAGATAATTCACCCCTCCACTTT.

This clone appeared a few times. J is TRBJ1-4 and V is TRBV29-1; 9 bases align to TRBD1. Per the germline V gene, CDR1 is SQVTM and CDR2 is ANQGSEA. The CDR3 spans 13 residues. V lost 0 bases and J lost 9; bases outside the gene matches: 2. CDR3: CSVEEGTGQKLFF. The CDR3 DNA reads TGCAGCGTTGAAGAGGGGACAGGGCAAAAACTGTTTTTT.

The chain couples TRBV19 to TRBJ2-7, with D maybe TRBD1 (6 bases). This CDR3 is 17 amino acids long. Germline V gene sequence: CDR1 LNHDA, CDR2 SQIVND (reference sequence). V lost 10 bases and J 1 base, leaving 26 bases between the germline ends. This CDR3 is CANRLGRQDSNSYEQYF. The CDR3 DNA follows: TGTGCCAATCGTCTCGGTCGACAGGACTCTAATTCCTACGAGCAGTACTTC.

CDR3 region: CASSRGTGENTEAFF. In DNA, the CDR3 is TGTGCCAGCAGCCGAGGGACAGGGGAGAACACTGAAGCTTTCTTT. The chain joins TRBV7-8 to TRBJ1-1; TRBD1 matches at 10 bases. The germline gives CDR1 SGHVS, CDR2 FQNEAQ. The CDR3 extends over 15 amino acids. With V trimmed by 5 bases and J by 1 base, 4 bases remained unmatched.

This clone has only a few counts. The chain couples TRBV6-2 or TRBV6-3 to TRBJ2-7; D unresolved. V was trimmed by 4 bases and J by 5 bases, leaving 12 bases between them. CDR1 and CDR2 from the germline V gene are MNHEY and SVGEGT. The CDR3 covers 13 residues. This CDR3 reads CASSFLARHEQYF. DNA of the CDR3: TGTGCCAGCAGTTTCCTGGCCCGCCACGAGCAGTACTTC.

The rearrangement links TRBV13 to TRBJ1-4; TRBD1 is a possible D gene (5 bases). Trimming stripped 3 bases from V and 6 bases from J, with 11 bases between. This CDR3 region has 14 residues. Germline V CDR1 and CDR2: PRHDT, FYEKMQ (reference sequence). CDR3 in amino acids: CASSFGGAHEKLFF. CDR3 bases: TGTGCCAGCAGCTTCGGAGGGGCTCATGAAAAACTGTTTTTT.

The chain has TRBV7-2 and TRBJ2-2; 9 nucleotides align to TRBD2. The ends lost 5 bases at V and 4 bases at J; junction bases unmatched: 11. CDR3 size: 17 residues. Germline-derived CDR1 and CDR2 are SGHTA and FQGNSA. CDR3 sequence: CASSQISGSSITGELFF. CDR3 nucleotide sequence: TGTGCCAGCAGCCAGATTAGCGGGAGTTCGATCACCGGGGAGCTGTTTTTT. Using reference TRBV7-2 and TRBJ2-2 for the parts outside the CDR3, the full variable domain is GAGVSQSPSNKVTEKGKDVELRCDPISGHTALYWYRQSLGQGLEFLIYFQGNSAPDKSGLPSDRFSAERTGGSVSTLTIQRTQQEDSAVYLCASSQISGSSITGELFFGEGSRLTVL.

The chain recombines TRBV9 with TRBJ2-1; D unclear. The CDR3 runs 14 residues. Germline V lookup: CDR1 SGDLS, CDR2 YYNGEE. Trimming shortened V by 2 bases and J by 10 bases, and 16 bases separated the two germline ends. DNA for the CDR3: TGTGCCAGCAGCGTTCTGGGCAACAATTTAGAGCAGTTCTTC. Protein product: CASSVLGNNLEQFF. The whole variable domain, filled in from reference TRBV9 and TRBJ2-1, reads DSGVTQTPKHLITATGQRVTLRCSPRSGDLSVYWYQQSLDQGLQFLIQYYNGEERAKGNILERFSAQQFPDLHSELNLSSLELGDSALYFCASSVLGNNLEQFFGPGTRLTVL.

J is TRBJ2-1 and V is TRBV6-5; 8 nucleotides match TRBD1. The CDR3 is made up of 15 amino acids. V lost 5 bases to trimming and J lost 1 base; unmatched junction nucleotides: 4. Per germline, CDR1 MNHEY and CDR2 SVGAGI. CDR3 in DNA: TGTGCCAGCAGTCCTGGGACAGGATCCTACAATGAGCAGTTCTTC. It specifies CASSPGTGSYNEQFF.

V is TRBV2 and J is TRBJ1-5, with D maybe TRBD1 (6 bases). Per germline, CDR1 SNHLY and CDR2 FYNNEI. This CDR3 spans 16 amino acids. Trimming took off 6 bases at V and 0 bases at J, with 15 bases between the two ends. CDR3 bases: TGTGCCAGCAGCCCAGACAGGCCCTATAGCAATCAGCCCCAGCATTTT. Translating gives CASSPDRPYSNQPQHF.

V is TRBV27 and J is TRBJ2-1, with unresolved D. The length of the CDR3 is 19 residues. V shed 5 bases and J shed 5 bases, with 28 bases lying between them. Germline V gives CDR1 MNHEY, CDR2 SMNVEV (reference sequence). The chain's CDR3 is CASSRAALAPYSMNNEQFF. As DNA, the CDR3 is TGTGCCAGCAGTCGCGCGGCTTTAGCCCCGTACAGCATGAACAATGAGCAGTTCTTC.

This CDR3 reads CATSDFKGSGELFF. The CDR3 DNA sequence: TGTGCCACCAGTGATTTTAAGGGGTCCGGGGAGCTGTTTTTT. The chain uses TRBV24-1 and TRBJ2-2, with a weak D call TRBD1 (5 bases). Trimming removed 1 base from V and 6 bases from J, with 8 bases in between. This CDR3 has 14 amino acids. Germline assignment: CDR1 KGHDR and CDR2 SFDVKD.

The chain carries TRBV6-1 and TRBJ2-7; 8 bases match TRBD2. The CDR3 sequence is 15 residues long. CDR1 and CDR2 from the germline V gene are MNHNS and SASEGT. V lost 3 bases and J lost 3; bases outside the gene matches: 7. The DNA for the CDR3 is TGTGCCAGCAGTGATCGGGGCGGGAGGCGCTACGAGCAGTACTTC. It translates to CASSDRGGRRYEQYF.

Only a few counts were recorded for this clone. DNA of the CDR3: TGTGCCAGCAGCTTAAACGGCAGGGTATCGTCTGGGGCCAACGTCCTGACTTTC. Translation: CASSLNGRVSSGANVLTF. The rearrangement uses TRBV7-3 and TRBJ2-6, with D perhaps matching TRBD1 (5 bases). Deletions cut 1 base from V and 1 base from J, with 14 bases between. This CDR3 region has 18 residues. Per germline, CDR1 SGHTA and CDR2 FQGTGA.

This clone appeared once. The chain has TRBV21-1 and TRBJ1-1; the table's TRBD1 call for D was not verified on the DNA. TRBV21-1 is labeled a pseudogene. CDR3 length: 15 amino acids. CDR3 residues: CASSKGQGMDTEAFF. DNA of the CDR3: TGTGCCAGCAGCAAAGGTCAGGGTATGGACACTGAAGCTTTCTTT.

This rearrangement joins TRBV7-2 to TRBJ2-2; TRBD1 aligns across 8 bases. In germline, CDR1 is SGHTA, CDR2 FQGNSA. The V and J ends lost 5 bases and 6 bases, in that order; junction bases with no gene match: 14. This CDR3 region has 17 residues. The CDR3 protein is CASSLKVGQGASGELFF. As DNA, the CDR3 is TGTGCCAGCAGCCTAAAGGTTGGGCAGGGGGCATCCGGGGAGCTGTTTTTT. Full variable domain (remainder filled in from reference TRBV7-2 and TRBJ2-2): GAGVSQSPSNKVTEKGKDVELRCDPISGHTALYWYRQSLGQGLEFLIYFQGNSAPDKSGLPSDRFSAERTGGSVSTLTIQRTQQEDSAVYLCASSLKVGQGASGELFFGEGSRLTVL.